This T cell receptor (beta chain) emerged from a study of regulatory T cells in long-lasting Graves disease. This clonotype was counted many times. Researchers made TCR beta libraries by using iRepertoire HTBI primers and running Arm-PCR on CDR3 regions. One entry per CDR3 protein, called by TCRdb with MiXCR from the multiplex PCR reads. The data contain about 450,000 distinct CDR3 sequences, about 17% of them seen just once; the ten biggest clones take up about 10%. The CDR3 runs 14 residues. V was pared by 3 bases and J by 5 bases, with 6 bases of the junction left unmatched. Germline values: CDR1 GTSNPN, CDR2 SVGIG (reference sequence). Time point: newly diagnosed GD, antithyroid drugs for less than 3 months. Isolated PBMC RNA provided the starting material for the TCR library. This same sample was also part of a study on T cells in Graves' hyperthyroidism and ophthalmopathy.

The origin of this receptor is a woman in her thirties with Graves disease. This sequence joins TRBV30 and TRBJ1-4; 7 bases are a match to TRBD1. The sample in question was peripheral blood mononuclear cells (PBMCs), obtained at new diagnosis, from a patient treated with antithyroid drugs. The CDR3 spells CAWRRGQLNEKLFF. The CDR3 DNA reads TGTGCCTGGAGGAGGGGACAGTTAAATGAAAAACTGTTTTTT. The entire variable domain, with the rest obtained from reference TRBV30 and TRBJ1-4, is as follows: SQTIHQWPATLVQPVGSPLSLECTVEGTSNPNLYWYRQAAGRGLQLLFYSVGIGQISSEVPQNLSASRPQDRQFILSSKKLLLSDSGFYLCAWRRGQLNEKLFFGSGTQLSVL.